This T cell receptor beta chain was sequenced during a study of control samples from healthy donors and cancer patients. In germline, CDR1 is SEHNR, CDR2 FQNEAQ (reference sequence). J lost 6 bases, V lost 1 base, and 6 bases had no gene match. The CDR3 length is 15 residues. Clones were sequenced by immunoSEQ multiplex PCR, and TCRdb holds only the in-frame ones, with some missing. This table has 85,000 to 100,000 clones, 82% appearing once. The sequence derives from a man in his sixties in good health. Sequencing input: blood. The chain joins TRBV7-9 to TRBJ2-1, with TRBD2 matching over 7 bases. CDR3 amino acids: CASSLEGGGGNEQFF. In DNA form, the CDR3 reads TGTGCCAGCAGCTTAGAAGGAGGCGGGGGCAATGAGCAGTTCTTC.